This record looks at one T cell receptor beta chain sequence and its context. These data originate in a study of blood T cell repertoires in COVID-19. In the authors' methods: Amplifying reference gene primers gave estimates of nucleated cell counts. Here immunoSEQ multiplex PCR was the method, and the copy in TCRdb shows in-frame clones only, minus some. The V and J calls and the clone size are those of that table, but D and trimming were determined from the DNA. The table shows about 160,000 clones, with 82% occurring only once. Germline loops: CDR1 LNHDA, CDR2 SQIVND (reference sequence). CDR3 length: 15 amino acids. Trimming shortened V by 5 bases and J by 4 bases, and 14 bases separated the two germline ends.

The sequence came from a human donor with acute or convalescent COVID-19. The donor label of this sample is uncertain. V is TRBV19 and J is TRBJ1-4; D unresolved. Source material: peripheral blood. CDR3 DNA sequence: TGTGCCAGTAGTGCCCGGGGTAGCGGTAATGAAAAACTGTTTTTT. This codes for CASSARGSGNEKLFF.